This T cell receptor (beta chain) stems from a study of blood T cell repertoires in COVID-19. The overall study: Donors in the United States, Italy and Spain gave samples during acute or convalescent COVID-19. T cells, B-cell-depleted T cells, or PBMCs provided the cDNA or gDNA that served as material.

In the original processing: Reference gene primers were amplified, and this amplification served to estimate nucleated cell counts. Repertoires were generated with immunoSEQ multiplex PCR, while TCRdb's copy carries only in-frame clones and drops some. From that table come the V and J calls and clone size; the DNA was used to work out D and trimming. The data show more than 15,000 clones, 70% to 90% seen once. V gave up 5 bases and J gave up 0 bases, with 9 bases separating them. Germline CDR1 reads SGHNT; CDR2 reads YYREEE (reference sequence). The CDR3 sequence is 13 residues long. What was sequenced was peripheral blood. The chain joins TRBV5-4 to TRBJ2-7; D is perhaps TRBD2 (5 bases). This TCR came from a man aged 40-55 years with active COVID-19. The CDR3 region is CASSTGNSYEQYF. CDR3 nucleotides: TGTGCCAGCAGTACCGGGAACTCCTACGAGCAGTACTTC.